This entry lists 2 T cell receptor beta chains sequenced from one sample in a study of cytomegalovirus exposure and HLA in healthy donors (dated by TCRdb to 2017 to 2019). To prepare the library, the immunoSEQ multiplex PCR assay was applied. A mixture of 60 forward primers for TCR Vbeta segments and 13 reverse primers for TCR Jbeta segments was used in the multiplex PCR. The clones in this table, taken by TCRdb from immuneACCESS, are in-frame only. Not every clone is retained; where verified, under half of the shortfall comes from an unresolved V gene, and the cause of the rest is unknown. This sample lists about 140,000 clones; roughly 80% were detected once. Jointly, the top ten make up around 3% of the sample. Sequences were obtained from PBMCs. These receptor sequences come from a female donor in good health and CMV-seronegative.

This chain connects TRBV7-3 to TRBJ1-5; TRBD1 matches 9 bases. CDR3 length equals 16 residues. The V gene's germline CDR1 is SGHTA and CDR2 FQGTGA. V shed 5 bases and J 0 bases; nucleotides not matched to a gene: 5. The CDR3: CASSITGQGSNQPQHF. CDR3 in DNA: TGTGCCAGCAGCATTACGGGACAGGGTAGCAATCAGCCCCAGCATTTT. The variable domain in full, completed from reference TRBV7-3 and TRBJ1-5, reads GAGVSQTPSNKVTEKGKYVELRCDPISGHTALYWYRQSLGQGPEFLIYFQGTGAADDSGLPNDRFFAVRPEGSVSTLKIQRTERGDSAVYLCASSITGQGSNQPQHFGDGTRLSIL.

The chain recombines TRBV5-6 with TRBJ2-2; TRBD1 is a possible D gene (5 bases). V was pared by 0 bases and J by 5 bases, with 14 bases between. Germline lookup yields CDR1 SGHDT and CDR2 YYEEEE. There are 16 residues in the CDR3. The DNA of the CDR3 is TGTGCCAGCAGCTTGGGAAGGGGCTTTAGGACCGGGGAGCTGTTTTTT. Protein: CASSLGRGFRTGELFF.